Following are 30 T cell receptor beta chains from one sample sequenced in a study of T cells in tumors after PD-1 blockade. Clones were read by immunoSEQ multiplex PCR, and TCRdb kept only the in-frame ones, dropping some. The repertoire has 50,000 or so clones, about four fifths of them found once; the top ten carry 16%. The specimen was PBMCs, collected before anti-PD-1 treatment. The receptors here all came from a human donor with basal cell carcinoma.

This clone was observed a few times. This chain uses TRBV7-2 with TRBJ2-3; D possibly corresponds to TRBD2 (6 bases). The CDR3 has 14 residues. Trimming removed 5 bases from V and 2 bases from J, with 11 bases in between. Germline-derived CDR1 and CDR2 are SGHTA and FQGNSA. The CDR3 DNA sequence: TGTGCCAGCAGCCCGGGACTTAACACAGATACGCAGTATTTT. This codes for CASSPGLNTDTQYF.

This clone was observed a handful of times. As DNA, the CDR3 is TGTGCCAGCAGACACGGACAGGGGGGGGGCTACACCTTC. This gives the protein CASRHGQGGGYTF. V usage is TRBV27 and J usage is TRBJ1-2; 10 nucleotides agree with TRBD1. Germline V gene sequence: CDR1 MNHEY, CDR2 SMNVEV (reference sequence). CDR3 size: 13 residues. Losses at the gene ends were 6 bases for V and 8 bases for J; bases not matched to a gene: 6.

This clone was counted only a few times. CDR3 in DNA: TGTGCCAGCAATACCAAAATCGGGACAGTTAGCAATCAGCCCCAGCATTTT. Residues: CASNTKIGTVSNQPQHF. The chain uses TRBV28 and TRBJ1-5, with TRBD1 matching over 7 bases. Germline-derived CDR1 and CDR2 are MDHEN and SYDVKM. The CDR3 length is 17 residues. With 7 bases clipped from V and 0 bases from J, the junction kept 12 bases outside the gene matches.

The count of this clone is one. The chain is built from TRBV5-1 and TRBJ2-1; TRBD1 agrees at 11 bases. The CDR3 length is 15 residues. Germline lookup yields CDR1 SGHRS and CDR2 YFSETQ. The V gene end was trimmed by 4 bases and the J gene end by 6 bases; junction bases not matched to a gene: 6. CDR3 region: CASSRGQGAVNEQFF. The CDR3 DNA follows: TGCGCCAGCAGCCGCGGACAGGGGGCTGTCAATGAGCAGTTCTTC.

This clone was counted between two and nine times. Other DNA variants within this sample encode the same CDR3. The chain employs TRBV5-1 and TRBJ1-1, with D perhaps TRBD1 (5 bases). CDR1 is SGHRS, CDR2 YFSETQ, per germline. Trimming took 1 base from V and 1 from J, leaving 8 bases between them. This CDR3 has 14 residues. The CDR3 loop reads CASSLQGGNTEAFF. The CDR3 bases are TGCGCCAGCAGCTTGCAGGGAGGGAACACTGAAGCTTTCTTT.

The V gene is TRBV6-1, the J gene TRBJ1-3; no definite D call. Deletions cut 1 base from V and 0 bases from J, with 7 bases between. The V gene's germline CDR1 is MNHNS and CDR2 SASEGT. The CDR3 has 15 residues. The CDR3 DNA reads TGTGCCAGCAGTGAAGACGGCAGCTCTGGAAACACCATATATTTT. Translating it yields CASSEDGSSGNTIYF.

The chain has TRBV7-6 and TRBJ2-5; D is possibly TRBD2 (5 bases). This CDR3 comprises 17 residues. CDR1 and CDR2 from the germline V gene are SGHVS and FNYEAQ. Trimming shortened V by 4 bases and J by 5 bases, and 23 bases separated the two germline ends. In DNA, the CDR3 is TGTGCCAGCAGCTCCTCACTCTCCCTGCGGGCCTTGGAGACCCAGTACTTC. Translated, it gives CASSSSLSLRALETQYF.

This clone was seen more than once but under ten times. The V gene is TRBV12-2, the J gene TRBJ2-5. TRBV12-2 is assigned pseudogene status. This CDR3 has 16 amino acids. This chain's CDR3 is CASRLGGAVSQETQYF. The CDR3 DNA follows: TGTGCAAGTCGCTTAGGGGGGGCTGTGTCTCAAGAGACCCAGTACTTC.

V gene TRBV28 combines with J gene TRBJ1-3; possible D gene TRBD1, 5 bases. The length of the CDR3 is 15 residues. The germline V and J ends were trimmed by 6 bases and 2 bases, with 14 bases remaining between them. CDR1 is MDHEN and CDR2 is SYDVKM in the germline V gene. CDR3 DNA: TGTGCCAGCAGCCCACGGGGGGTGGCTGGAAACACCATATATTTT. As protein: CASSPRGVAGNTIYF.

The chain couples TRBV6-5 to TRBJ1-4; D is perhaps TRBD1 (6 bases). Germline V gene sequence: CDR1 MNHEY, CDR2 SVGAGI. V dropped 6 bases and J dropped 12 bases, with 11 bases sitting between them. CDR3 length: 11 amino acids. The CDR3 DNA sequence: TGTGCCAGCAGCAACAGGGTCGAACTGTTTTTT. Translating it yields CASSNRVELFF.

This clone occurred a few times. V gene TRBV2 combines with J gene TRBJ1-6, with 9 bases lining up with TRBD1. The CDR3 sequence is 13 residues long. Germline trimming cut 10 bases from V and 8 bases from J; bases unmatched to any gene: 6. The germline V gene encodes CDR1 SNHLY and CDR2 FYNNEI. The DNA of the CDR3 is TGTGCCACCCGGGACAGGGAACATTCACCCCTCCACTTT. The encoded protein is CATRDREHSPLHF. The whole variable domain, filled in from reference TRBV2 and TRBJ1-6, reads EPEVTQTPSHQVTQMGQEVILRCVPISNHLYFYWYRQILGQKVEFLVSFYNNEISEKSEIFDDQFSVERPDGSNFTLKIRSTKLEDSAMYFCATRDREHSPLHFGNGTRLTVT.

The V and J genes are TRBV9 and TRBJ2-3; D gene unclear. Trimming removed 2 bases at V and 2 bases at J, with 12 bases between. The CDR3 is made up of 15 amino acids. Germline lookup yields CDR1 SGDLS and CDR2 YYNGEE. CDR3 nucleotides: TGTGCCAGCAGCGTCAGAGAGACACACACAGATACGCAGTATTTT. It yields the protein CASSVRETHTDTQYF.

The chain has TRBV6-7 and TRBJ2-2, with TRBD2 matching 10 bases. TRBV6-7 belongs to the ORF category, with a function that is uncertain. This CDR3 spans 16 amino acids. J lost 6 bases, V lost 0 bases, and 4 bases had no gene match. CDR3 coding DNA: TGTGCCAGCAGTTACTCGGACCTAGCGGGAGCCGGGGAGCTGTTTTTT. It codes for CASSYSDLAGAGELFF.

With regard to this clone: One end of the junction is discordant with germline, which a read error may explain. The rearrangement uses TRBV6-1 and TRBJ2-7, with D possibly TRBD2 on 5 matching bases. The CDR3 sequence is 14 residues long. Germline-derived CDR1 and CDR2 are MNHNS and SASEGT. The CDR3 spells CASSEARESYGQYF. The CDR3 DNA follows: TGTGCCAGCAGTGAAGCGAGGGAGTCCTACGGGCAGTACTTC.

This sequence joins TRBV9 and TRBJ2-6, with 11 bases that match TRBD1. This CDR3 is built from 18 residues. CDR1 is SGDLS and CDR2 is YYNGEE in the germline V gene. V trimming: 2 bases; J trimming: 2 bases; junction bases outside the gene matches: 6. For the CDR3, the DNA is TGTGCCAGCAGCGTCGCCGGGACAGGGGGAGCTGGGGCCAACGTCCTGACTTTC. It translates to CASSVAGTGGAGANVLTF.

The V and J genes are TRBV5-1 and TRBJ2-6; the D gene is possibly TRBD1 (6 bases). Germline CDR1 SGHRS, CDR2 YFSETQ. The V and J ends lost 7 bases and 0 bases respectively, with 14 bases between them. The CDR3 is 16 residues long. CDR3 loop: CASARDTGSGANVLTF. CDR3 DNA: TGCGCCAGCGCACGGGACACTGGCTCTGGGGCCAACGTCCTGACTTTC.

The chain couples TRBV19 to TRBJ2-4; D may be TRBD2 (6 bases). V gave up 1 base and J gave up 1 base, with 14 bases separating them. The CDR3 runs 17 residues. Germline V gives CDR1 LNHDA, CDR2 SQIVND (reference sequence). The CDR3 DNA reads as TGTGCCAGTAGTATAGTTGGGCGGGGAGGTGCCAAAAACATTCAGTACTTC. Protein sequence: CASSIVGRGGAKNIQYF.

This clone was detected only once. V usage is TRBV6-2 or TRBV6-3 and J usage is TRBJ2-1; a possible D gene is TRBD2 (6 bases). The CDR3 consists of 15 residues. Germline V gene lookup returns CDR1 MNHEY and CDR2 SVGEGT. Trimming took off 4 bases at V and 0 bases at J, with 10 bases between the two ends. CDR3 region: CASSSVGGSYNEQFF. The DNA of the CDR3 is TGTGCCAGCAGTTCCGTCGGGGGCTCCTACAATGAGCAGTTCTTC.

This rearrangement joins TRBV28 to TRBJ2-7, with D uncertain. CDR3 length: 13 residues. Germline lookup yields CDR1 MDHEN and CDR2 SYDVKM. The ends were cut back, 6 bases at V and 0 bases at J, with 9 bases in the middle. CDR3 nucleotides: TGTGCCAGCAGACATGGGGACTCCTACGAGCAGTACTTC. Translation: CASRHGDSYEQYF. Filled out from reference TRBV28 and TRBJ2-7, the complete variable domain reads DVKVTQSSRYLVKRTGEKVFLECVQDMDHENMFWYRQDPGLGLRLIYFSYDVKMKEKGDIPEGYSVSREKKERFSLILESASTNQTSMYLCASRHGDSYEQYFGPGTRLTVT.

This sequence joins TRBV11-1 and TRBJ2-3; no firm D call. The V gene lost 0 bases and the J gene lost 0 bases, with 13 bases spanning the gap. The germline CDR1 and CDR2 sequences are SGHAT and FQDESV (reference sequence). The CDR3 runs 17 residues. CDR3 DNA sequence: TGTGCCAGCAGCTTAGCGAAGAAAACGACAAGCACAGATACGCAGTATTTT. Its translation is CASSLAKKTTSTDTQYF.

The chain uses TRBV5-5 and TRBJ2-7; 14 nucleotides match TRBD2. V lost 3 bases, J lost 5 bases, and 4 bases stayed unmatched. The CDR3 totals 15 residues. Germline V lookup: CDR1 SGHKS, CDR2 YYEKEE (reference sequence). The CDR3 spells CASSYGLAGGNEQYF. In nucleotides, the CDR3 is TGTGCCAGCAGCTACGGACTAGCGGGAGGAAACGAGCAGTACTTC.

A few counts support this clone. V usage is TRBV3-1 (or the pseudogene TRBV3-2) and J usage is TRBJ2-1; perhaps TRBD2 as D (6 bases). The germline CDR1 and CDR2 sequences are LGHDT and YNNKEL (reference sequence). There are 16 residues in the CDR3. Trimming removed 4 bases at V and 3 bases at J, with 16 bases between. This CDR3 reads CASSLGGIAVYNEQFF. The CDR3 region has the DNA TGTGCCAGCAGCCTCGGAGGGATAGCGGTCTACAATGAGCAGTTCTTC.

The chain carries TRBV5-1 and TRBJ1-2, with 7 bases matching TRBD1. The CDR3 is 15 amino acids. Germline-derived CDR1 and CDR2 are SGHRS and YFSETQ. V lost 4 bases to trimming and J lost 4 bases; unmatched junction nucleotides: 10. This CDR3 is CASSDTGAPPYGYTF. The CDR3 coding sequence is TGCGCCAGCAGCGACACAGGGGCTCCTCCCTATGGCTACACCTTC.

The rearrangement links TRBV6-1 to TRBJ1-3, with unresolved D. The V gene's germline CDR1 is MNHNS and CDR2 SASEGT. Trimming left V 2 bases short and J 4 bases short, with 9 bases between. The length of the CDR3 is 14 residues. CDR3 amino acids: CASSESRPGNTIYF. The CDR3 bases are TGTGCCAGCAGTGAAAGCAGGCCCGGAAACACCATATATTTT.

J is TRBJ1-2 and V is TRBV6-1; D not certain. V gave up 1 base and J gave up 4 bases, with 13 bases separating them. The CDR3 spans 15 residues. CDR1 is MNHNS, CDR2 SASEGT, per germline. The chain's CDR3 is CASSEGASQTYGYTF. In DNA, the CDR3 is TGTGCCAGCAGTGAAGGGGCGTCCCAAACCTATGGCTACACCTTC.

The rearrangement uses TRBV6-5 and TRBJ2-1, with 13 nucleotides matching TRBD2. The CDR3 is 15 amino acids. From germline, CDR1 is MNHEY and CDR2 SVGAGI. J was trimmed by 6 bases and V by 5 bases; bases with no gene match: 4. The CDR3 sequence: CASSRRLAGGNEQFF. The CDR3 region has the DNA TGTGCCAGCAGTCGACGACTAGCGGGAGGCAATGAGCAGTTCTTC.

The chain links TRBV28 to TRBJ1-1; D unresolved. Germline CDR1 and CDR2: MDHEN and SYDVKM. The CDR3 covers 15 residues. The V end was cut by 5 bases, the J end by 1 base, with 14 bases between. CDR3 region: CASSPHTIKNTEAFF. The CDR3 bases are TGTGCCAGCAGTCCCCACACCATCAAGAACACTGAAGCTTTCTTT.

This chain links TRBV7-3 with TRBJ2-5, with D uncertain. The CDR3 runs 14 residues. V was shortened by 0 bases and J by 4 bases, with 9 bases between the two germline ends. Germline V gene lookup returns CDR1 SGHTA and CDR2 FQGTGA. CDR3 protein: CASSLTGLPETQYF. CDR3 sequence (DNA): TGTGCCAGCAGCTTAACGGGCCTACCAGAGACCCAGTACTTC.

The V call is TRBV5-1, the J call TRBJ2-3, with a tentative D call TRBD1 (5 bases). Germline CDR1 reads SGHRS; CDR2 reads YFSETQ. The CDR3 length is 15 residues. V lost 1 base and J lost 6, with 15 bases in between. The CDR3 DNA reads as TGCGCCAGCAGCTTGTCCCCGATGGGGCCCGATACGCAGTATTTT. It encodes CASSLSPMGPDTQYF.

CDR3 nucleotides: TGTGCCAGCAGCGTAGGGGCAGGGACCCGATCTGGAAACACCATATATTTT. Protein: CASSVGAGTRSGNTIYF. The rearrangement joins TRBV9 to TRBJ1-3, with D possibly TRBD1 on 5 matching bases. This CDR3 comprises 17 residues. Deletions cut 0 bases from V and 1 base from J, with 14 bases between. The germline V gene has CDR1 SGDLS and CDR2 YYNGEE.